This T cell receptor (beta chain) was captured by sequencing in a study of neurological immune-mediated disorders (dated by TCRdb to the late 2010s). Concerning the study at large: Peripheral blood TCR-beta repertoires from patients with HTLV-I-associated myelopathy (HAM/TSP), patients with multiple sclerosis, and healthy controls were compared in the study using UMI-based sequencing. The roughly 110 TCR-beta libraries included longitudinal samples, technical triplicates and paired sorted CD4+ and CD8+ T-cell subsets alongside PBMC samples. Longitudinal HAM/TSP and healthy donors had 3 time-points each (about 3-45 month intervals). The cohort included some 70 subjects: approximately 14 with HAM/TSP, roughly 34 with multiple sclerosis, and approximately 20 healthy controls.

This clonotype was recorded many times. Its recognized antigen is unknown. No qualities accompany the bases; no much larger clone lies one base away. The meaning of the sample's time point label: longitudinal time-point 2. For the unsorted PBMC libraries, 2 million PBMCs were stored in RNAlater at -80 degrees C until RNA extraction and were used to generate the libraries. Peripheral blood was subjected to Ficoll-Hypaque density gradient centrifugation to isolate PBMCs, which were then cryopreserved in liquid nitrogen. Summary of the overall study and its limitations: Expanded clones from different subjects shared no identical CDR3 amino acid sequences, which suggests that TCR-beta repertoires were private in all groups. TCR clonal expansion was greatest in HAM/TSP patients and smallest in MS patients, who ranked below even healthy controls.

According to the germline V gene, CDR1 reads MNHEY and CDR2 reads SVGEGT. Cut back by 6 bases and 5 bases, the V and J ends lie 12 bases apart. The CDR3 goes from the cysteine to the phenylalanine over 13 residues. Of the read, only the CDR3 DNA is kept; its 39 bases are in frame from base 1. cDNA was synthesized by template-switch 5'RACE using a primer with a 10-nucleotide random unique molecular identifier that tagged each TCR transcript. Over 180 million TCR-beta sequences, covering 15-18 subjects, were produced in each sequencing run. The RNeasy kit was used for extraction of total RNA. TCR-beta VDJ regions were amplified with primers for the TCR constant region and the 5'RACE anchor, using the KAPA Real-time Library Amplification kit. A first PCR added sample indexes and Illumina adaptors, and a second PCR then raised library yield. The roughly 650 bp TCR product was size-selected on a 2% E-gel SizeSelection system after Ampure bead purification. Before pooling, libraries had their quality checked on a Bioanalyzer, their concentration measured with Qubit, and their quantity determined with the Kapa Library Quantification kit. Paired-end 2 x 150 bp sequencing of the libraries was performed on an Illumina HiSeq 2500. To increase sequence diversity, roughly 24-32% phiX was spiked into each library pool. In the paper's pipeline: Quality-filtered reads were processed with the UMI-based MiGEC pipeline, and over 75% of raw TCR sequences were removed by the MiGEC pipeline during error correction. VDJ genes were aligned to IMGT germline references, and clonotypes were defined by unique CDR3 amino acid sequence plus V-J genes. VDJtools evaluated clonal expansion, Shannon diversity and CDR3 relatedness (CalcPairwiseDistances, ClusterSamples); CLCbio workbench built phylogenetic trees. Using coefficient-of-variation modelling across technical triplicates, the study counted a clone as expanded if it had at least 8 unique UMIs. The public sequencing data were trimmed at Q25 with fastp and processed into clonotypes with MiXCR by TCRdb, which kept only in-frame beta chains. Rows are combined by CDR3 protein, so each entry shows the most common genes and DNA. These V and J calls derive from TCRdb rather than the authors' analysis. The sample contains around 49,000 distinct CDR3 sequences, 13% of them found a single time. The ten largest clones add up to under 5% of the sample.

Sequencing used PBMCs. This chain joins TRBV6-2 or TRBV6-3 to TRBJ2-3; the D gene cannot be resolved reliably. The receptor was derived from a male donor with HTLV-1-associated myelopathy (HAM/TSP). The encoded CDR3 is CASSRLKGDTQYF. The bases are TGTGCCAGCAGCCGTCTCAAGGGAGATACGCAGTATTTT.